Each of the 8 T cell receptor beta chains below was sequenced from the same sample in a study of human T cells and chemical hapten exposure. Time point described: patch test 2, 6 weeks after DPC sensitization. Treatment reported: therapeutic diphenylcyclopropenone sensitization with weekly scalp DPC. Using its own MiXCR run on the RACE reads, TCRdb lists one record per CDR3 protein. Of about 40,000 distinct CDR3 sequences listed, 3% to 3.5% are singletons. Sequencing used whole blood, obtained in connection with sensitization to the hapten diphenylcyclopropenone (DPC). The receptors stem from a man aged 35-49 years with alopecia areata. Some clones in this sample may be carry-over from other donors' samples.

This clonotype was seen many times. The rearrangement links TRBV7-2 to TRBJ1-6; D possibly corresponds to TRBD1 (5 bases). CDR3 length: 17 amino acids. Trimming stripped 4 bases from V and 10 bases from J, with 23 bases between. CDR1 is SGHTA, CDR2 FQGNSA, per germline. In nucleotides, the CDR3 is TGTGCCAGCAGCTCACTTTCGTCCGGGACGATACGGTCACCCCTCCACTTT. It is translated as CASSSLSSGTIRSPLHF.

This clonotype was counted at least ten times. This chain connects TRBV3-1 to TRBJ2-7; 9 bases match TRBD1. Per germline, CDR1 LGHDT and CDR2 YNNKEL (reference sequence). The V segment lost 4 bases and the J segment 3 bases; nucleotides outside the gene matches: 4. This CDR3 contains 14 residues. CDR3 in DNA: TGTGCCAGCAGCCGAGGACAGGGGCGCTACGAGCAGTACTTC. Translated, it gives CASSRGQGRYEQYF.

Many counts were recorded for this clonotype. V gene TRBV7-2 combines with J gene TRBJ2-1; D is perhaps TRBD1 (6 bases). The CDR3 is made up of 15 amino acids. V lost 4 bases to trimming and J lost 5 bases, with 15 bases between them. Germline CDR1 and CDR2: SGHTA and FQGNSA. CDR3 region: CASSSPGQGHNEQFF. CDR3 coding DNA: TGTGCCAGCAGCTCCCCGGGACAAGGCCACAATGAGCAGTTCTTC.

This clonotype was counted at least ten times. The V gene is TRBV10-2, the J gene TRBJ2-5; the D gene could be TRBD1 or TRBD2 (5 bases each). CDR1 WSHSY and CDR2 SAAADI come from the germline V gene. The length of the CDR3 is 13 residues. V was cut by 6 bases and J by 1 base, with 9 bases left in between. This CDR3 reads CASREDTQETQYF. In nucleotides, the CDR3 is TGCGCCAGCAGGGAGGACACCCAAGAGACCCAGTACTTC.

This clonotype was seen repeatedly, ten times or more. The genes are TRBV20-1 and TRBJ2-5, with D perhaps given as TRBD1 or TRBD2 (5 bases each). The CDR3 spans 13 residues. CDR1 is DFQATT, CDR2 SNEGSKA, per germline (reference sequence). The V and J ends lost 4 bases and 4 bases respectively, with 13 bases between them. CDR3 sequence (DNA): TGCAGTGCTATGGACCGGGACCGAGAGACCCAGTACTTC. Protein: CSAMDRDRETQYF.

The table lists this clonotype with many counts. J is TRBJ1-1 and V is TRBV5-1; no firm D call. Trimming shortened V by 4 bases and J by 3 bases, and 10 bases separated the two germline ends. The germline V gene has CDR1 SGHRS and CDR2 YFSETQ. CDR3 length: 13 residues. The CDR3 sequence: CASSRGADTEAFF. CDR3 bases: TGCGCCAGCAGCCGAGGAGCGGACACTGAAGCTTTCTTT.

This clonotype appeared many times. V is TRBV5-1 and J is TRBJ1-2; possible D gene TRBD1, 6 bases. Germline CDR1 reads SGHRS; CDR2 reads YFSETQ. Trimming cost V 4 bases and J 2 bases, with 9 bases left between them. This CDR3 has 13 residues. In nucleotides, the CDR3 is TGCGCCAGCAGCCCGGACAGAAACTATGGCTACACCTTC. The encoded protein is CASSPDRNYGYTF.

This clonotype was seen repeatedly, ten times or more. This rearrangement joins TRBV9 to TRBJ2-3, with unresolved D. Germline CDR1 SGDLS, CDR2 YYNGEE. This CDR3 region has 12 residues. Trimming left V 3 bases short and J 2 bases short, with 4 bases between. Written as DNA, the CDR3 is TGTGCCAGCAGCGCTCTCACAGATACGCAGTATTTT. The encoded protein is CASSALTDTQYF.